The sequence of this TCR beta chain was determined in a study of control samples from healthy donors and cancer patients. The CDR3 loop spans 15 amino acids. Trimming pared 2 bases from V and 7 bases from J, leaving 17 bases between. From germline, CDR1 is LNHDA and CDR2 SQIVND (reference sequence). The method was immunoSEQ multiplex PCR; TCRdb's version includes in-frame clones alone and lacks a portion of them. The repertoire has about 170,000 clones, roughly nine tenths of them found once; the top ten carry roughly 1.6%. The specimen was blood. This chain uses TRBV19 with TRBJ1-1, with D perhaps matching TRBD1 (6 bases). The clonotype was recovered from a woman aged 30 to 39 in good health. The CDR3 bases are TGTGCCAGTAGTATATCAGGGCAGGGGAGTTTTGAAGCTTTCTTT. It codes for CASSISGQGSFEAFF.